This T cell receptor beta chain came from a study of shared clonotypes between healthy human individuals. This CDR3 region has 14 residues. Germline V lookup: CDR1 SGHTA, CDR2 FQGTGA. V gave up 1 base and J gave up 8 bases; unmatched junction bases: 7. Profiled with immunoSEQ multiplex PCR; TCRdb holds only in-frame clones, not every one. Of roughly 2.5 million clones listed, 85% to 95% are singletons. Study findings and constraints: Non-shared clonotypes displayed generation probabilities falling below those of clonotypes present in all four donors. The diversity represented, both genetic and in exposure history, was limited by few donors.

A note on this clone: The antigen is not known.

Recent acute infections and vaccinations were absent in the healthy HIV-negative adult donors. The investigators split CD4+ cells into a CD45RA+ naive subset and a CD45RA-negative memory subset. Sequencing was performed on naive CD4+ T cells sorted from blood. Regarding subset: CD45RA+ positively selected. V is TRBV7-3 and J is TRBJ1-1; 7 nucleotides match TRBD1. This receptor was obtained from a man between 18 and 35 years old in good health. CDR3 protein: CASSLNTGAAEAFF. Here the CDR3 DNA reads TGTGCCAGCAGCTTAAACACAGGGGCCGCCGAAGCTTTCTTT.